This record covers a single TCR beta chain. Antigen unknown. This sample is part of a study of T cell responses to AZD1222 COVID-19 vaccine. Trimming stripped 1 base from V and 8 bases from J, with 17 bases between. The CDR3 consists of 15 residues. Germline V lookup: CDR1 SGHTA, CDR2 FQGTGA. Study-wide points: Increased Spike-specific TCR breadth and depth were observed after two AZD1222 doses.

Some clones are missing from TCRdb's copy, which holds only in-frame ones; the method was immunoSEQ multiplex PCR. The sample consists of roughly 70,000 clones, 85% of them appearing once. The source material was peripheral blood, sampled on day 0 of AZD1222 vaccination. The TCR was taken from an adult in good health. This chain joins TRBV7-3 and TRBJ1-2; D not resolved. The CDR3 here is CASSLIAATSQGYTF. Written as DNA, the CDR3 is TGTGCCAGCAGCTTAATCGCAGCGACGAGTCAGGGCTACACCTTC.